A single T cell receptor (beta chain) is shown here with its context. This clone was observed a handful of times. Its antigen target is currently unknown. Base-call qualities are not available, and no considerably larger clone is one nucleotide away. Genomic DNA was extracted from sorted cells for sequencing of the TCRbeta CDR3 region. The immunoSEQ Assay was used to sequence the TCRbeta CDR3 regions. Here the immuneACCESS table is served through TCRdb, limited to in-frame sequences with V and J called. Missing clones are a known gap in these copies; in checked studies unresolved V genes cover under half, and the rest lacks a known reason. The sample table shows tens of thousands of clones, and 75% to 85% are seen once. 15% to 25% of the sample belongs to the ten largest clones. Taken from cysteine to phenylalanine, the CDR3 has 15 residues. The sequence is cut down to CDR3 DNA, 45 bases in frame from base 1. The V end loses 3 bases and the J end loses 2 bases, and a stretch of 14 bases separates them. CDR1 and CDR2 are read off the germline V gene (reference sequence) as MNHEY and SMNVEV.

The trial excluded patients who had a history of autoimmune disease or who were on systemic immunosuppression. Peripheral blood for TCR sequencing was collected from all dose cohorts at baseline, on cycle 4 day 1, and on cycle 7 day 1. The samples were drawn from a first-in-human, open-label, multicenter phase I dose-escalation trial of ivuxolimab. The trial enrolled adults with locally advanced or metastatic head and neck squamous cell, hepatocellular, melanoma or renal cell carcinoma. Before TCR sequencing, CD4+ T cells and CD8+ T cells from peripheral blood were sorted into separate populations. This sample is drawn from a study of OX40 agonist ivuxolimab in advanced cancers. Regarding the research as a whole: Ivuxolimab was an agonistic, fully human IgG2 monoclonal antibody directed against OX40 (CD134), a costimulatory receptor. The monotherapy dose-escalation portion (N ≈ 52 patients) of the phase I ivuxolimab trial is reported in the paper. Of the approximately 50 dose-escalation patients, hepatocellular carcinoma was present in around 20, melanoma in roughly 15, renal cell carcinoma in 9 and head and neck cancer in 9. The purpose of peripheral TCRbeta sequencing was to test whether ivuxolimab changed TCR sequence diversity and led to clonal T-cell expansion. Intravenous ivuxolimab was administered to patients every 2 weeks at six dose levels: 0.01, 0.1, 0.3, 1.5, 3 and 10 mg/kg. In the dose-escalation cohort, around 80% of patients were male, and the mean age was around 65 years with a range of about 23 to 79. Prior anti-PD-1, anti-PD-L1 or anti-CTLA-4 therapy was permitted, and 30% to 50% of dose-escalation patients had received checkpoint inhibitors. Partial responses occurred in three dose-escalation patients: two with cutaneous melanoma and one with hepatocellular carcinoma.

The paper's findings and limits, for the study overall: Low levels of normalized T-cell clonal expansion were also seen in some patients who did not respond. Clonal expansion of both CD4+ and CD8+ blood T cells was observed from baseline to week 6 at doses 0.1 to 3.0 mg/kg. After ivuxolimab, CD8+ T cells had more expanded clones than CD4+ T cells on average. Partial responders in the 0.1-3.0 mg/kg groups had among the lowest normalized peripheral clonal expansion, especially among CD8+ T cells. Which antigens the clonally expanded peripheral T cells were specific for was not determined.

This sample comprised CD4+ or CD8+ T cells sorted from blood, obtained in a trial of the OX40 agonist ivuxolimab. The sequence links TRBV27 to TRBJ2-7; the D gene assignment is ambiguous. The sequence was collected from an adult with an advanced solid tumor such as melanoma, head and neck, liver or kidney cancer. The CDR3 region: CASSLYGNLAYEQYF. The nucleotide sequence is given as TGTGCCAGCAGTTTGTATGGGAATCTAGCCTACGAGCAGTACTTC.